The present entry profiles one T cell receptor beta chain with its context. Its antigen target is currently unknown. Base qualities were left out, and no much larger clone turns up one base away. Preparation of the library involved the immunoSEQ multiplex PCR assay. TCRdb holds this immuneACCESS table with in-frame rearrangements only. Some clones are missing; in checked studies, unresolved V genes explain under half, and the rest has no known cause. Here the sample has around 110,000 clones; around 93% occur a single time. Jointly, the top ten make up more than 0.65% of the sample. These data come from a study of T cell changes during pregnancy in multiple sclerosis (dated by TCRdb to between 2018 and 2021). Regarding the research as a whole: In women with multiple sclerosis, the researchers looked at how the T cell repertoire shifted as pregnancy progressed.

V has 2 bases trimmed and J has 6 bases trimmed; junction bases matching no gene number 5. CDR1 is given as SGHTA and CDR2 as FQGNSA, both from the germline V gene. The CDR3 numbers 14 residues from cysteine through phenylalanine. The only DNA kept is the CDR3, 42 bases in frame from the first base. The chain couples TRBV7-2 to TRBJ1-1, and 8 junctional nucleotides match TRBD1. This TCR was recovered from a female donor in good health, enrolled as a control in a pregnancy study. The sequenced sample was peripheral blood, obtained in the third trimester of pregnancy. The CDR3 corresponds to CASSLRQGASEAFF. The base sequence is TGTGCCAGCAGCTTAAGGCAGGGGGCCTCTGAAGCTTTCTTT.